The clone carrying this TCR beta chain was observed many times. What it binds is not known. The template used for profiling TCR beta VDJ and CDR3 was genomic DNA. MiXCR, applied by TCRdb to the reads, yields one record per CDR3 protein. The table lists 150,000 or so distinct CDR3 sequences, roughly 43% of them singletons. The V gene's germline CDR1 is SGDLS and CDR2 YYNGEE. The length of the CDR3 is 14 residues. Trimming removed 2 bases from V and 3 bases from J, with 12 bases in between. This specimen belongs to a study of CD8+CD57+ T cells in acquired aplastic anemia. Study overall: DNA per sorted CD4+ or CD8+ sample ranged about 0.18 to 30 ug, averaging 3.2 ug. Study conclusions and caveats: Overlapping CD8+ CDR3 repertoires of patients and controls contained approximately 28 shared sequences. Controls did not differ significantly from patients in CD8+ Simpson's diversity.

Sequencing involved patients with CD8+CD57+ cell expansion previously shown by flow cytometry. This chain joins TRBV9 and TRBJ2-7, with unresolved D. The sequence was collected from a human donor with aplastic anemia. Sequencing was carried out using sorted CD4+, CD8+, or CD8+CD57+ T cells (not recorded which) from PBMCs. The CDR3: CASSVQSSGYEQYF. The CDR3 DNA follows: TGTGCCAGCAGCGTCCAGTCGTCGGGCTACGAGCAGTACTTC. The full variable domain, its missing parts supplied by reference TRBV9 and TRBJ2-7, is DSGVTQTPKHLITATGQRVTLRCSPRSGDLSVYWYQQSLDQGLQFLIQYYNGEERAKGNILERFSAQQFPDLHSELNLSSLELGDSALYFCASSVQSSGYEQYFGPGTRLTVT.